This T cell receptor beta chain came from a study of cytomegalovirus exposure and HLA in healthy donors. The CDR3 sequence is 14 residues long. V dropped 3 bases and J dropped 4 bases, with 12 bases sitting between them. Germline loops: CDR1 MNHNS, CDR2 SASEGT. Remarks on this clone: Its cognate antigen is unknown.

60 Vbeta and 13 Jbeta primers were used in PCR. The protocol was immunoSEQ multiplex PCR, while the TCRdb copy is restricted to in-frame clones and leaves out a portion. The sample shows about 110,000 clones, under 80% of them seen only once. Overall study findings and caveats: For TCR beta chains, V- and J-gene trimming was later linked to a missense DCLRE1C variant.

The sequencing input was PBMCs. This chain links TRBV6-1 with TRBJ1-2, with D perhaps TRBD1 (5 bases). The TCR was taken from a woman aged 45-65 years in good health and CMV-seropositive. The CDR3 DNA reads as TGTGCCAGCAGTGATGACAGAACATCCTATGGCTACACCTTC. This encodes CASSDDRTSYGYTF.